The clone carrying this T cell receptor (beta chain) was seen more than once but under ten times. The antigen is unknown. Use of 60 Vbeta and 13 Jbeta primers characterized the PCR. Libraries were prepared by immunoSEQ multiplex PCR; TCRdb keeps only in-frame clonotypes and omits some of them. Of fewer than 250,000 clones listed, more than 70% were seen once; the top ten hold about 1.7%. J lost 1 base, V lost 1 base, and 9 bases had no gene match. The CDR3 runs 16 residues. Per the germline V gene, CDR1 is GTSNPN and CDR2 is SVGIG (reference sequence). This record belongs to a study of cytomegalovirus exposure and HLA in healthy donors. In nominal health when sampled, donors likely had unrecorded immune exposures nonetheless. Study findings and constraints: HLA restriction was apparent for most CMV-associated TCR beta chains in a later analysis.

The chain links TRBV30 to TRBJ1-2; 7 nucleotides agree with TRBD1. This sequence originates from a man aged 40-55 years in good health and CMV-seropositive. The sequencing sample was made of PBMCs. The CDR3 protein is CAWSGQGGVYNYGYTF. The CDR3 bases are TGTGCCTGGAGTGGGCAGGGGGGAGTTTATAACTATGGCTACACCTTC.